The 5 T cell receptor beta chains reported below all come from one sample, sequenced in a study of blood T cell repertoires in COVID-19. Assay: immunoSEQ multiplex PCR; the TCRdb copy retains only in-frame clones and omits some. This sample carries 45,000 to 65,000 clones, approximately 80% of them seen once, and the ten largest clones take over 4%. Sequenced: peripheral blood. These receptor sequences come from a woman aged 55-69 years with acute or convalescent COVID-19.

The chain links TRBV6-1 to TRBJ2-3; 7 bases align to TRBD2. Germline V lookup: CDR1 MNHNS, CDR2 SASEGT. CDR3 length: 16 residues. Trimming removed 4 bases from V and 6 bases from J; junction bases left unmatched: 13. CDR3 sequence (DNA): TGTGCCAGCAGTGCCTCAAGCGGGGCCCCCACCGATACGCAGTATTTT. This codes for CASSASSGAPTDTQYF.

The CDR3 sequence is CATSTGGAGANVLTF. CDR3 coding DNA: TGTGCCACCTCGACAGGGGGTGCAGGGGCCAACGTCCTGACTTTC. The chain is built from TRBV27 and TRBJ2-6, with 9 bases that match TRBD1. Trimming took 10 bases from V and 4 from J; bases not matched to a gene: 8. The CDR3 length is 15 residues. Germline-derived CDR1 and CDR2 are MNHEY and SMNVEV (reference sequence).

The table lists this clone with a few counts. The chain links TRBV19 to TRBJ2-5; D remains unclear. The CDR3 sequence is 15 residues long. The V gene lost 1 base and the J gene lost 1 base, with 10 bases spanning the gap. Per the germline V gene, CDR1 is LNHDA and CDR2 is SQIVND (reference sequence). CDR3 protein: CASSIGGAFQETQYF. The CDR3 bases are TGTGCCAGTAGTATAGGAGGCGCATTCCAAGAGACCCAGTACTTC.

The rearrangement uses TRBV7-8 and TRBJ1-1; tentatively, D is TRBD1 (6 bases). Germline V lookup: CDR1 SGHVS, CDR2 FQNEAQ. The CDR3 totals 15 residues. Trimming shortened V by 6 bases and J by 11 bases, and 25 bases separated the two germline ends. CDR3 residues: CASSPSQGKATGAFF. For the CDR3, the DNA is TGTGCCAGCAGTCCTTCCCAGGGGAAGGCCACTGGGGCTTTCTTT. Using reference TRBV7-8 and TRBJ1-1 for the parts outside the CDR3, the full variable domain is GAGVSQSPRYKVAKRGQDVALRCDPISGHVSLFWYQQALGQGPEFLTYFQNEAQLDKSGLPSDRFFAERPEGSVSTLKIQRTQQEDSAVYLCASSPSQGKATGAFFGQGTRLTVV.

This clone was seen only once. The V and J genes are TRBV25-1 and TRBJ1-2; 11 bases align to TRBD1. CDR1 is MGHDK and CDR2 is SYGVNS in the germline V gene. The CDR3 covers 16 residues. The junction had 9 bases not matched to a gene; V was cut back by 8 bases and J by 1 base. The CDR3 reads CASGSGTGGVNYGYTF. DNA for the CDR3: TGTGCCAGCGGTAGTGGGACAGGGGGAGTTAACTATGGCTACACCTTC.